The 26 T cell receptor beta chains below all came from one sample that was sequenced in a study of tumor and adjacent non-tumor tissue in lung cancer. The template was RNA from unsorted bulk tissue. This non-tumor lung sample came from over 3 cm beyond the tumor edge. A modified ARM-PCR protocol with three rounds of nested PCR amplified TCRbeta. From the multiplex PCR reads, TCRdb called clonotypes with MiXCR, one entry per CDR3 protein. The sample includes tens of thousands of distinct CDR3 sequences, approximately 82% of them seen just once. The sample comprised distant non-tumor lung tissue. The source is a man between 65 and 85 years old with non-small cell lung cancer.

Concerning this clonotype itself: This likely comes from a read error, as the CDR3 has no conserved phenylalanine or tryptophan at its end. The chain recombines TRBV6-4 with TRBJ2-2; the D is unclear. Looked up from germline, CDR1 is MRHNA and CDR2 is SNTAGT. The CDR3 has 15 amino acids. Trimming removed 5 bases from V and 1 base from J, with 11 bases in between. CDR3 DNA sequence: TGTGCCAGCAGTAAGGACGGCCTGAACACCGGGGAGCTGTTTTCT. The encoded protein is CASSKDGLNTGELFS.

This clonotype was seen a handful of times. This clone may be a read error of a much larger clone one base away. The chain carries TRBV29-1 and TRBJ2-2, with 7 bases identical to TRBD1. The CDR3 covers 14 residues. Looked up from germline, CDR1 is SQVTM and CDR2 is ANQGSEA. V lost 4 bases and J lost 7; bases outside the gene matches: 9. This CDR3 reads CSVGRQGVGGELFF. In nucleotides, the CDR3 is TGCAGCGTTGGGAGACAGGGAGTCGGCGGGGAGCTGTTTTTT.

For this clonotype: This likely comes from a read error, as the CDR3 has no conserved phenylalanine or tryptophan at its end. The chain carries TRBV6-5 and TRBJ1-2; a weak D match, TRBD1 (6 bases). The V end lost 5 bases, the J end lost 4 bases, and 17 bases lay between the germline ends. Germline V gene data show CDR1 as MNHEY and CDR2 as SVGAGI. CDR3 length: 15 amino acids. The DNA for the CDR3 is TGTGCCAGCAGTGCTACAGGGATGGGAGCCTATGGCTACACCTCC. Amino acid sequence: CASSATGMGAYGYTS.

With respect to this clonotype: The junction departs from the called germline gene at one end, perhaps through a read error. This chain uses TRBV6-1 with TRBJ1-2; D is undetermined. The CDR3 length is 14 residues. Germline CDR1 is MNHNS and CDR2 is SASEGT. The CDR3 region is CVSSADGNQYGYAF. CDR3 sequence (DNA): TGTGTCAGCAGTGCGGACGGAAACCAGTATGGCTACGCCTTC.

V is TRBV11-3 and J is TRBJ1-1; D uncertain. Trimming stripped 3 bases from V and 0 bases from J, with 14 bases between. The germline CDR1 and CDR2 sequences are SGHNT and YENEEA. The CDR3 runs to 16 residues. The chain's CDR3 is CASSFRDETLNTEAFF. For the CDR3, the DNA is TGTGCCAGCAGCTTCCGGGATGAAACTCTGAACACTGAAGCTTTCTTT.

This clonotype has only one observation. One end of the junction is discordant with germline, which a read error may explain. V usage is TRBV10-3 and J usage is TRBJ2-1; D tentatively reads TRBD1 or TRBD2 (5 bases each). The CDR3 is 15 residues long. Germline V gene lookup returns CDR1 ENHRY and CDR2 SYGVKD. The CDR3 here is CAISQKGSTYNGQFF. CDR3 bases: TGTGCCATCAGCCAAAAGGGGAGCACCTACAATGGGCAGTTTTTC.

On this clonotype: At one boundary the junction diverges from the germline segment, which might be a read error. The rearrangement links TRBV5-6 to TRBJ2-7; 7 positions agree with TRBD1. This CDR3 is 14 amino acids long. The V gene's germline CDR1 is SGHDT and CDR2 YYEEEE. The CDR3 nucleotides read TGTGCCAGCACCTGGGGACAGAGCTCCTACCAGCAGTGCTTC. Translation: CASTWGQSSYQQCF.

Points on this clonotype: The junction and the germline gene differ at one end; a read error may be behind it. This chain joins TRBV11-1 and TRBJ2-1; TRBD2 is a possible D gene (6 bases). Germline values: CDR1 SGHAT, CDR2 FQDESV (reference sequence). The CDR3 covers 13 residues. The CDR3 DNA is TGTACCAGCAGCTCGGGAGTTGGCAATGAACAGTTCTTC. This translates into CTSSSGVGNEQFF.

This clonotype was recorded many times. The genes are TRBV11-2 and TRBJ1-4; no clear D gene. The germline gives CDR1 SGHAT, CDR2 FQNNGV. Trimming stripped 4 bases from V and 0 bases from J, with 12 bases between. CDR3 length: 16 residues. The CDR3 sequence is CASSYSGVATNEKLFF. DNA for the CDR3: TGTGCCAGCAGCTATAGTGGGGTTGCAACTAATGAAAAACTGTTTTTT.

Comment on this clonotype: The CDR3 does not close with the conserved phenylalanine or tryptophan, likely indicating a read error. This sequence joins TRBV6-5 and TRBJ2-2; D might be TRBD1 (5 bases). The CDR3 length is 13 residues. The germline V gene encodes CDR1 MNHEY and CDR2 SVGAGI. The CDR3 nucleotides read TGTGCCAGCAGCCCCCAGGGCACCAGGGAGCTGTTTATT. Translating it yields CASSPQGTRELFI.

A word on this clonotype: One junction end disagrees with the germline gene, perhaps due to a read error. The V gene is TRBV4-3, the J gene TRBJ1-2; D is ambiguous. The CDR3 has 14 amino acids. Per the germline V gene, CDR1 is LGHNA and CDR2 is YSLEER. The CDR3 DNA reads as TGTGCCAGCAGCCAAGATGTGGGCGGAGATGCCTACATCTTC. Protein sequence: CASSQDVGGDAYIF.

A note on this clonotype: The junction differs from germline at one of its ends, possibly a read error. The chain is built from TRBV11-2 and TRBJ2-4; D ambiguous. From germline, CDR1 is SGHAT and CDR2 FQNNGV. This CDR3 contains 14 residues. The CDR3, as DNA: TGTGCAAGCAGCCCCCCGGTTCAAGGTGGCATTCAGTACTTC. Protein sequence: CASSPPVQGGIQYF.

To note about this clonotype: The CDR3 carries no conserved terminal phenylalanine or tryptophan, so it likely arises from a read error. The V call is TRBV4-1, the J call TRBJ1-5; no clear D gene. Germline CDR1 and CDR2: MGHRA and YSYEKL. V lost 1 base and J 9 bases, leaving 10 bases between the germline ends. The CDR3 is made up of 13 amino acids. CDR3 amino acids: CASSQAERRPQHI. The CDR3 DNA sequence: TGCGCCAGCAGCCAAGCGGAGAGACGGCCCCAGCATATT.

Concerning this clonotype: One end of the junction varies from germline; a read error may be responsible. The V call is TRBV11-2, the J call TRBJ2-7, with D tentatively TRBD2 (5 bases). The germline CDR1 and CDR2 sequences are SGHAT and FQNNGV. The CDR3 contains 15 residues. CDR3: CASNLDEGAPYDQYF. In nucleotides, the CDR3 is TGTGCCAGCAACTTAGATGAGGGAGCCCCCTACGATCAGTACTTC.

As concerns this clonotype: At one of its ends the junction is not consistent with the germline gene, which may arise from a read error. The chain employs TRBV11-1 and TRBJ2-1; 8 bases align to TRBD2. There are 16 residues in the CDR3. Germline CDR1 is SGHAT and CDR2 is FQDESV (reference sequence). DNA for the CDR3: TGTGCCAGCAGTCCGCTAACTAGCGGCAATAACAATGAGCAGTCCTTC. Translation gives CASSPLTSGNNNEQSF.

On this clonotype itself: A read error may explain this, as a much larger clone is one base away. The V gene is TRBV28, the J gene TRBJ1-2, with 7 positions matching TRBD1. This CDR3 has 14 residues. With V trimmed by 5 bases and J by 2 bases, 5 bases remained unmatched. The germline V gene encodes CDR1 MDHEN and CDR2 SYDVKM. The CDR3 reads CASSTGVRNYGYTF. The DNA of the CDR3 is TGTGCCAGCAGTACAGGGGTAAGGAACTATGGCTACACCTTC.

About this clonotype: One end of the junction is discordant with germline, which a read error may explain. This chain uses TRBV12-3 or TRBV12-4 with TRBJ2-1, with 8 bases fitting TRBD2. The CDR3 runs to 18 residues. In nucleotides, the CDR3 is TGTACCAGCAGTCGTTCGTTTAGCGGGGTCGGTGGGTACAATGAGCAATTCTTC. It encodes CTSSRSFSGVGGYNEQFF.

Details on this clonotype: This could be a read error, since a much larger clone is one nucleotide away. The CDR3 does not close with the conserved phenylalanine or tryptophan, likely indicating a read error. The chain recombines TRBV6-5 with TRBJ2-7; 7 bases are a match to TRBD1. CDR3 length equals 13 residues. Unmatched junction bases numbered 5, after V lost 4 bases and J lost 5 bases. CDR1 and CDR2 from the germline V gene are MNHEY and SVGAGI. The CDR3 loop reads CASSLGQGDEQYS. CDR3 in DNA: TGTGCCAGCAGTTTAGGGCAGGGGGACGAGCAGTACTCC.

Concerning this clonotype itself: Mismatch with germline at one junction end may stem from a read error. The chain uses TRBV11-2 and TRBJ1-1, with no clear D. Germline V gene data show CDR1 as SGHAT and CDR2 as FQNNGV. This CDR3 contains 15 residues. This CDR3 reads CASSFAYSRNTETFF. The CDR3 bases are TGTGCCAGCAGCTTTGCCTATTCAAGGAACACTGAAACTTTCTTT.

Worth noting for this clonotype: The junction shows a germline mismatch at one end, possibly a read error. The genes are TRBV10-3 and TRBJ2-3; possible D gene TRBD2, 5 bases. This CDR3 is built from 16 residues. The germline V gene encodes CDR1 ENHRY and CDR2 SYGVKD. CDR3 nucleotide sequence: TGTGCCATCAGTGATCTCGCGAGAGAGGGCACAGATATGCAGTATTTT. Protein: CAISDLAREGTDMQYF.

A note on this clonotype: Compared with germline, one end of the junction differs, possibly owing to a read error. CDR3 DNA: TGCAATGCTAGAGCCGGTTCAGGACAAGCCTACGAGCAGTACTTC. Translation gives CNARAGSGQAYEQYF. The genes are TRBV20-1 and TRBJ2-7; perhaps TRBD1 as D (5 bases). This CDR3 contains 15 residues. Germline lookup yields CDR1 DFQATT and CDR2 SNEGSKA (reference sequence).

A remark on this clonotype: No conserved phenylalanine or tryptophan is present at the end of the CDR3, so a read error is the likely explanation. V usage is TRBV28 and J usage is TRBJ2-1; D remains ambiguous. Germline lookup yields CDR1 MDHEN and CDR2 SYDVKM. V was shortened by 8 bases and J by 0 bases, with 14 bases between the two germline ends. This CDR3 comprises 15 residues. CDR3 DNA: TGTGCCAGCCTTCGCGGCGGTAGCTCCTACAATGAGCAGTTCCTC. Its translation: CASLRGGSSYNEQFL.

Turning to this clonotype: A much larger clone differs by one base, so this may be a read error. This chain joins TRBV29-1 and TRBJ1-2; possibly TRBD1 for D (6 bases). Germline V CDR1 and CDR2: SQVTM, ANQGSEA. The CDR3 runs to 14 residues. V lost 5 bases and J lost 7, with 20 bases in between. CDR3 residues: CSVSPPRGARGYTF. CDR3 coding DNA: TGCAGCGTTTCTCCTCCCCGGGGGGCGCGTGGCTACACCTTC.

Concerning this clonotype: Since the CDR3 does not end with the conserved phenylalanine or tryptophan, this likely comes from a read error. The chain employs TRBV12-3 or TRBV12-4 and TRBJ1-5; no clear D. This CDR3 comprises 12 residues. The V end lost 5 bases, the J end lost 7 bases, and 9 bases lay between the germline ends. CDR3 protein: CASSQAGQPQHL. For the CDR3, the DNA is TGTGCCAGCAGTCAAGCTGGCCAGCCCCAGCATTTA.

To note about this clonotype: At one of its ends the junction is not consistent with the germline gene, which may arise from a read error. CDR3 coding DNA: TGTGCCAGCCGCCGGGAATTATGGCAGTATTTC. As protein: CASRRELWQYF. This rearrangement joins TRBV6-2 or TRBV6-3 to TRBJ2-3; a weak D match, TRBD2 (5 bases). The CDR3 is 11 residues long. The germline V gene has CDR1 MNHEY and CDR2 SVGEGT.

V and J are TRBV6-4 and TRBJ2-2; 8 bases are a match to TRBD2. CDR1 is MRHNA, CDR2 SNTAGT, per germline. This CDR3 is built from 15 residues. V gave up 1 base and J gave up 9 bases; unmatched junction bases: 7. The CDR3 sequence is CASSDWGTSTRELFF. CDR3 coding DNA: TGTGCCAGCAGTGACTGGGGGACTAGTACCAGGGAGCTGTTTTTT.